This TCR beta chain was profiled in a study of blood T cell repertoires in COVID-19. Between the trimmed V and J ends, which lost 1 base and 2 bases, there was a span of 12 bases. This CDR3 has 15 residues. Germline V gives CDR1 SGHRS, CDR2 YFSETQ. TCRdb's copy holds only in-frame clones and misses some; the assay was immunoSEQ multiplex PCR. The table has about 18,000 clones, 88% seen once. The chain couples TRBV5-1 to TRBJ1-1; no definite D call. The sequence was obtained from a woman aged 25 to 39 who had recovered from COVID-19. Material: PBMCs or T cells enriched from blood (not recorded which). For the CDR3, the DNA is TGCGCCAGCAGCTTGTATTCGGGGAGAAACACTGAAGCTTTCTTT. It is translated as CASSLYSGRNTEAFF.